A selection of T cell receptor beta chains follows, all from one sample in a study of blood T cell repertoires in COVID-19. TCRdb's table, derived via immunoSEQ multiplex PCR, lists solely in-frame clones and lacks some. The sample has roughly 270,000 clones, approximately 86% seen once. The specimen sequenced was peripheral blood. The receptors derive from a man between 18 and 29 years old with active or convalescent COVID-19. The CDR3 runs from the conserved cysteine through the conserved F or W. D genes are given only for firm matches. The size field is filled for only some rows; it gives once, few, many or a size class.

d_gene	j_gene	v_gene	abundance	CDR3aa	CDR3nt
-	TRBJ2-1	TRBV13	-	CASSPRGLYNEQFF	TGTGCCAGCAGCCCTCGGGGACTCTACAATGAGCAGTTCTTC
-	TRBJ1-1	TRBV3-1/TRBV3-2	-	CASSQESGGTEAFF	TGTGCCAGCAGCCAAGAATCGGGGGGGACGGAAGCTTTCTTT
-	TRBJ1-5	TRBV2	-	CASSVWQSNQPQHF	TGTGCCAGCAGTGTGTGGCAAAGCAATCAGCCCCAGCATTTT
TRBD1	TRBJ2-2	TRBV6-6	-	CASSYGNQGAGGELFF	TGTGCCAGCAGTTACGGAAATCAGGGGGCGGGCGGGGAGCTGTTTTTT
TRBD1	TRBJ2-7	TRBV2	-	CASSGQGPYEQYF	TGTGCCAGCAGTGGACAGGGTCCCTACGAGCAGTACTTC
-	TRBJ2-7	TRBV4-1	-	CASSQDPGDSYEQYF	TGCGCCAGCAGCCAAGACCCAGGGGACTCCTACGAGCAGTACTTC
TRBD1	TRBJ2-3	TRBV19	-	CASSTQDRGHTDTQYF	TGTGCCAGTAGTACCCAGGACAGGGGGCACACAGATACGCAGTATTTT
-	TRBJ1-2	TRBV19	-	CASSISRGDYGYTF	TGTGCCAGTAGTATCTCACGGGGGGATTATGGCTACACCTTC
TRBD1	TRBJ1-2	TRBV10-3	-	CAIETGRGYTF	TGTGCCATCGAGACAGGGCGCGGCTACACCTTC
-	TRBJ1-4	TRBV5-1	-	CASTEGGPNEKLFF	TGCGCCAGCACCGAGGGGGGGCCTAATGAAAAACTGTTTTTT
-	TRBJ2-7	TRBV9	-	CASSVGPNLSDYEQYF	TGTGCCAGCAGCGTAGGGCCGAACCTAAGCGACTACGAGCAGTACTTC
TRBD1	TRBJ2-6	TRBV27	-	CASSSSTGASSGANVLTF	TGTGCCAGCAGTTCCTCGACAGGGGCTTCCTCTGGGGCCAACGTCCTGACTTTC
TRBD2	TRBJ2-3	TRBV7-7	-	CASSPRVAGATDTQYF	TGTGCCAGCAGCCCTAGGGTAGCGGGGGCGACAGATACGCAGTATTTT
-	TRBJ1-2	TRBV2	-	CASIWRTANYGYTF	TGTGCCAGCATTTGGAGGACTGCTAACTATGGCTACACCTTC
-	TRBJ1-1	TRBV19	-	CASSIDLSGLFLSYPEAFF	TGTGCCAGTAGTATAGATCTATCAGGTCTATTCTTAAGTTACCCTGAAGCTTTCTTT
TRBD1	TRBJ2-7	TRBV9	-	CASSPPDRGYEQYF	TGTGCCAGCAGCCCCCCGGACAGGGGATACGAGCAGTACTTC
TRBD1	TRBJ2-6	TRBV27	-	CASRPGQLFSGANVLTF	TGTGCCAGCAGACCGGGACAGTTGTTTTCTGGGGCCAACGTCCTGACTTTC
-	TRBJ2-7	TRBV27	once	CASSLGRGNYEQYF	TGTGCCAGCAGTTTAGGTCGGGGGAATTACGAGCAGTACTTC
-	TRBJ1-1	TRBV21-1	few	CASSKVGQDREAFF	TGTGCCAGCAGCAAAGTGGGCCAAGATCGAGAAGCTTTCTTT
-	TRBJ1-3	TRBV9	-	CASSVSFRSSGNTIYF	TGTGCCAGCAGCGTTTCGTTTCGGAGCTCTGGAAACACCATATATTTT
-	TRBJ2-1	TRBV2	-	CASSNGLRNEQFF	TGTGCCAGCAGTAATGGACTGCGCAATGAGCAGTTCTTC
-	TRBJ1-1	TRBV3-1/TRBV3-2	-	CASSPGAEAFF	TGTGCCAGCAGCCCCGGGGCTGAAGCTTTCTTT
-	TRBJ1-4	TRBV5-8	-	CASSRGQIATNEKLFF	TGTGCCAGCAGCCGAGGACAGATTGCAACTAATGAAAAACTGTTTTTT
TRBD1	TRBJ1-1	TRBV7-9	-	CASSLITGGTEAFF	TGTGCCAGCAGCCTGATTACAGGGGGCACTGAAGCTTTCTTT
TRBD2	TRBJ2-1	TRBV19	-	CASMTSGGPYNEQFF	TGTGCCAGCATGACTAGCGGGGGCCCTTACAATGAGCAGTTCTTC
TRBD1	TRBJ2-2	TRBV27	-	CASQGAPRTGELFF	TGTGCCAGTCAGGGGGCGCCCCGCACCGGGGAGCTGTTTTTT
TRBD1	TRBJ2-1	TRBV14	-	CASSQEDEAGGMYNEQFF	TGTGCCAGCAGCCAAGAAGACGAAGCAGGGGGAATGTACAATGAGCAGTTCTTC
-	TRBJ2-7	TRBV7-8	-	CASSPDNYEQYF	TGTGCCAGCAGCCCTGACAACTACGAGCAGTACTTC
-	TRBJ2-5	TRBV3-1/TRBV3-2	-	CASSLLSETQYF	TGTGCCAGCAGCCTGCTTAGCGAGACCCAGTACTTC